A selection of T cell receptor beta chains follows, all from one sample in a study of human T cells and chemical hapten exposure. TCRdb itself ran the RACE reads through MiXCR, one entry per CDR3 protein. The table has about 84,000 distinct CDR3 sequences, about 10% seen once. The sequenced sample was whole blood, obtained in connection with sensitization to the hapten diphenylcyclopropenone (DPC). Receptors originate from a woman aged 50 to 60 with alopecia areata. Some clones in this sample may be carry-over from other donors' samples. The CDR3 runs from the conserved cysteine through the conserved F or W. A D gene is named only where the DNA matches it firmly. The size entry is marked missing in some rows and otherwise reads once, few, many or a size class.

len,j_gene,v_gene,abundance,d_gene,CDR3nt,CDR3aa
17,TRBJ2-1,TRBV7-3,many,-,TGTGCCAGCAGCTTAACGGTACAGCCAATCTCCTACAATGAGCAGTTCTTC,CASSLTVQPISYNEQFF
15,TRBJ2-7,TRBV12-3/TRBV12-4,many,-,TGTGCCAGCAGAATCGGACGCAGCCGCTCCTACGAGCAGTACTTC,CASRIGRSRSYEQYF
15,TRBJ1-1,TRBV5-1,many,-,TGCGCCAGCAGCGCCCGGCAGCCTCCTGGGACTGAAGCTTTCTTT,CASSARQPPGTEAFF
13,TRBJ1-2,TRBV5-1,few,-,TGCGCCAGCAGCCGAGGGACCAGCTATGGCTACACCTTC,CASSRGTSYGYTF
13,TRBJ2-3,TRBV6-1,-,-,TGTGCCAATGGCCGGGACCTTACAGATACGCAGTATTTT,CANGRDLTDTQYF
16,TRBJ2-3,TRBV20-1,few,TRBD2,TGCAGTGCTAGTTCTTCTAGCGGGAGTCTAGCAGATACGCAGTATTTT,CSASSSSGSLADTQYF
11,TRBJ1-1,TRBV12-3/TRBV12-4,-,-,TGTGCCAGCGGGGCGCTCACTGAAGCTTTCTTT,CASGALTEAFF
13,TRBJ2-7,TRBV7-3,many,-,TGTGCCAGCAGCCTCACAGGGACCTACGAGCAGTACTTC,CASSLTGTYEQYF
15,TRBJ2-7,TRBV10-3,many,-,TGTGCCATCACCCCGTACGGGGGCCCTCTGTACGAGCAGTACTTC,CAITPYGGPLYEQYF
15,TRBJ2-1,TRBV7-6,-,-,TGTGCCAGCAGCCCCGACCTCCGCTCCTACAATGAGCAGTTCTTC,CASSPDLRSYNEQFF
15,TRBJ2-7,TRBV4-3,many,-,TGCGCCAGCAGCCCCGGGACGAGGAGCTCCTACGAGCAGTACTTC,CASSPGTRSSYEQYF
13,TRBJ1-4,TRBV6-5,-,TRBD1,TGTGCCAGCAGCAGAGACAGGGAGGAAAAACTGTTTTTT,CASSRDREEKLFF
17,TRBJ2-5,TRBV27,few,-,TGTGCCAGCAGTTTCCGTCGGGGGCACAAACGGGGAGAGACCCAGTACTTC,CASSFRRGHKRGETQYF
13,TRBJ1-1,TRBV5-1,few,-,TGCGCCAGCAGCTTTGGCAGGGCCACTGAAGCTTTCTTT,CASSFGRATEAFF
16,TRBJ1-6,TRBV6-5,many,TRBD1,TGTGCCAGCAGGCGACAGGGGAGCTCCTATAATTCACCCCTCCACTTT,CASRRQGSSYNSPLHF
12,TRBJ1-1,TRBV18,many,-,TGTGCCAGCTCACCTGGGAACACTGAAGCTTTCTTT,CASSPGNTEAFF
15,TRBJ1-2,TRBV29-1,-,TRBD1,TGCAGCGTTGAAGATCAGGGGGCGCAGGACTATGGCTACACCTTC,CSVEDQGAQDYGYTF
13,TRBJ2-7,TRBV20-1,many,-,TGCAGTGCTAAGCCCCCGCACCCCTACGAGCAGTACTTC,CSAKPPHPYEQYF
16,TRBJ2-5,TRBV4-1,few,TRBD2,TGCGCCAGCAGCCAAGGGCTAGCGGGACCCGGAGAGACCCAGTACTTC,CASSQGLAGPGETQYF
18,TRBJ2-2,TRBV21-1,-,-,TGTGCCAGCAGCCTTAGGGAGGCAGCCGGTTCGAACACCGGGGAGCTGTTTTTT,CASSLREAAGSNTGELFF
15,TRBJ2-2,TRBV11-2,-,-,TGTGCCAGCAGCCCAGACAGCGTTCTCACCGGGGAGCTGTTTTTT,CASSPDSVLTGELFF
14,TRBJ2-1,TRBV5-1,few,-,TGCGCCAGCAGCCTCGCCGGACAGAACAATGAGCAGTTCTTC,CASSLAGQNNEQFF
18,TRBJ2-6,TRBV6-2/TRBV6-3,-,TRBD1,TGTGCCAGCAGGGCGCCGGGACAGGGTTCAACTGGGGCCAACGTCCTGACTTTC,CASRAPGQGSTGANVLTF
13,TRBJ2-5,TRBV29-1,many,-,TGCAGCGTCCCCCAGCGACGGGAAGAGACCCAGTACTTC,CSVPQRREETQYF
13,TRBJ1-2,TRBV5-1,few,TRBD1,TGCGCCAGCAGCTCGACAGGGGATAGAGGCTACACCTTC,CASSSTGDRGYTF
16,TRBJ1-1,TRBV25-1,-,TRBD1,TGTGCCAGCAGTGAAACGTTCATAGGGGGCGCGACTGAAGCTTTCTTT,CASSETFIGGATEAFF
16,TRBJ2-7,TRBV4-2,few,-,TGTGCCAGCAGCCAACTACAAGGCGGGCAGGGTAAAGGGCAGTACTTC,CASSQLQGGQGKGQYF
14,TRBJ2-1,TRBV5-1,many,TRBD2,TGCGCCAGCAGCTTGCCTAGCGGGAGCAATGAGCAGTTCTTC,CASSLPSGSNEQFF
17,TRBJ2-7,TRBV5-1,-,TRBD2,TGCGCCAGCAGCTTGGAGGCTAGCGGGAGTATTCCCTACGAGCAGTACTTC,CASSLEASGSIPYEQYF
16,TRBJ2-6,TRBV7-9,few,-,TGTGCCAGCAGCCTGCGGACGGGCTCTGGGGCCAACGTCCTGACTTTC,CASSLRTGSGANVLTF
13,TRBJ2-7,TRBV5-1,many,-,TGCGCCAGCAGCTTGGGAACCCCGAACGAGCAGTACTTC,CASSLGTPNEQYF
13,TRBJ1-6,TRBV28,many,-,TGTGCCAGCAGTTTGGGGGTAGCTTCACCCCTCCACTTT,CASSLGVASPLHF
15,TRBJ1-1,TRBV12-3/TRBV12-4,-,-,TGTGCCAGCAGTCCCAGGGACCTTTCGGGGACTGAAGCTTTCTTT,CASSPRDLSGTEAFF
15,TRBJ2-7,TRBV5-4,many,-,TGTGCCAGCAGCTCCACTAGAGGAAGCTCCTACGAGCAGTACTTC,CASSSTRGSSYEQYF
15,TRBJ2-6,TRBV7-8,many,TRBD1,TGTGCCAGCAGCGTGACAGGGCCTGGGGCCAACGTCCTGACTTTC,CASSVTGPGANVLTF
15,TRBJ2-7,TRBV3-1,-,-,TGTGCCAGCAGCCAGGGGTTTTCCCCTCCCTACGAGCAGTACTTC,CASSQGFSPPYEQYF
13,TRBJ2-1,TRBV2,many,-,TGTGCCAGCAGTGATCTAGCCTACAATGAGCAGTTCTTC,CASSDLAYNEQFF
15,TRBJ2-7,TRBV6-5,few,TRBD1,TGTGCCAGCAGCCCCGACAGGGGTGAGGGCTACGAGCAGTACTTC,CASSPDRGEGYEQYF
15,TRBJ2-1,TRBV9,many,TRBD2,TGTGCCAGCAGCGTGAGCGGGAGGAGTAACAATGAGCAGTTCTTC,CASSVSGRSNNEQFF
13,TRBJ2-3,TRBV27,medium-sized,-,TGTGCCAGCAGTTTAAAGGGTTTGGATACGCAGTATTTT,CASSLKGLDTQYF
16,TRBJ2-5,TRBV18,many,TRBD2,TGTGCCAGCTCACTGCCGGGACTAGCGGGAGGAGAGACCCAGTACTTC,CASSLPGLAGGETQYF
13,TRBJ1-1,TRBV10-3,few,-,TGTGCCATCCGCCCGGGCCAGAACACTGAAGCTTTCTTT,CAIRPGQNTEAFF
16,TRBJ2-7,TRBV12-3/TRBV12-4,-,-,TGTGCCAGCAGCCCTACCACGTCCGACCTTAAGGACGAGCAGTACTTC,CASSPTTSDLKDEQYF
12,TRBJ2-1,TRBV29-1,-,-,TGCAGCGTTGGTCCGGGTTCGAATGAGCAGTTCTTC,CSVGPGSNEQFF
15,TRBJ2-1,TRBV2,-,TRBD2,TGTGCCAGCAGTGAGTGGCTAGCGGGAAGTGTTGAGCAGTTCTTC,CASSEWLAGSVEQFF
16,TRBJ2-5,TRBV10-2,few,-,TGCGCCAGCAGTGAGCCCTTCTACAGCGGCCAAGAGACCCAGTACTTC,CASSEPFYSGQETQYF
13,TRBJ2-5,TRBV18,-,-,TGTGCCAGCTCACTCGACCCCATCCAGACCCAGTACTTC,CASSLDPIQTQYF
12,TRBJ2-3,TRBV24-1,-,TRBD2,TGTGCCACCAGTGTTGCTAGCGGCTCGCAGTATTTT,CATSVASGSQYF
16,TRBJ2-1,TRBV9,few,-,TGTGCCAGCAGCTCGGGGGCGACAGGAGGCTACAATGAGCAGTTCTTC,CASSSGATGGYNEQFF
15,TRBJ1-1,TRBV6-5,many,-,TGTGCCAGCAGTTACTCGTCCGTGGGGACCCCGGGGGCTTTCTTT,CASSYSSVGTPGAFF
12,TRBJ2-7,TRBV29-1,-,TRBD1,TGCAGCGTGGGAGGACAGGGAGACAAGCAGTACTTC,CSVGGQGDKQYF
15,TRBJ1-1,TRBV29-1,few,-,TGCAGCGTTGCCTTGGACAGCGTAGGGAGCACTGAAGCTTTCTTT,CSVALDSVGSTEAFF
14,TRBJ2-2,TRBV24-1,-,-,TGTGCCACCACTACGGGAGCGAACACCGGGGAGCTGTTTTTT,CATTTGANTGELFF